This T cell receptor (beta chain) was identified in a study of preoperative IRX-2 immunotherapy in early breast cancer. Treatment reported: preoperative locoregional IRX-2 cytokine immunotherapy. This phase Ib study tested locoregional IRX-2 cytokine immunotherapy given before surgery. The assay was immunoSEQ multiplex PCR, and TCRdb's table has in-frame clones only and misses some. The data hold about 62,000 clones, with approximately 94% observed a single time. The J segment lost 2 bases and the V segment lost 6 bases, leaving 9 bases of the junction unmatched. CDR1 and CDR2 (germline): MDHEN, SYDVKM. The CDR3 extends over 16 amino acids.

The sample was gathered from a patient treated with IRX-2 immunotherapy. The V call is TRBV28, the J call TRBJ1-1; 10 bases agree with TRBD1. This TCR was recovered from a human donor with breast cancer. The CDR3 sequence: CASSQPGQGLNTEAFF. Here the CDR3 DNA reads TGTGCCAGCAGCCAACCGGGACAGGGGTTAAACACTGAAGCTTTCTTT.